This T cell receptor (beta chain) was sequenced during a study of esophageal squamous cell carcinoma under preoperative chemotherapy. General study points: After treatment, tumor-infiltrating lymphocytes apparently came partly from blood T cells.

On this clonotype itself: Antigen specificity is unknown.

The CDR3 is 15 amino acids. CDR1 and CDR2 from the germline V gene are SEHNR and FQNEAQ (reference sequence). The V end lost 2 bases, the J end lost 2 bases, and 12 bases lay between the germline ends. Documented time point: after preoperative PTX-NDP chemotherapy. Before surgery, patients were given preoperative paclitaxel-nedaplatin chemotherapy. TCRdb processed the PCR reads anew with MiXCR; each CDR3 protein has one entry. Among over 25,000 distinct CDR3 sequences listed, roughly 52% were seen once. This sequence originates from a human donor with esophageal squamous cell carcinoma. The donor label of this sample is uncertain. The J gene is TRBJ1-1, the V gene TRBV7-9; tentative D call: TRBD1 (5 bases). The specimen was obtained from a patient given preoperative chemotherapy. CDR3 sequence: CASSLIVGANTEAFF. The CDR3 region has the DNA TGTGCCAGCAGCTTAATCGTAGGGGCAAACACTGAAGCTTTCTTT.